These 11 T cell receptor beta chains were sequenced from one sample in a study of regulatory T cells in long-lasting Graves disease. Noted time point: newly diagnosed GD, antithyroid drugs for less than 3 months. Construction of the TCR library relied on RNA isolated from PBMCs. TCR beta libraries were built with iRepertoire HTBI primers and Arm-PCR of CDR3 regions. TCRdb used MiXCR to reprocess the multiplex PCR reads, holding one entry per CDR3 protein. The repertoire has roughly 400,000 distinct CDR3 sequences, 15% of them found once; the top ten carry over 7%. This same sample was also taken into another study, of T cells in Graves' hyperthyroidism and ophthalmopathy.

The sequenced sample was peripheral blood mononuclear cells (PBMCs), obtained at new diagnosis, from a patient treated with antithyroid drugs. The receptors derive from a woman in her forties with Graves disease.

This clonotype was counted ten times or more. This chain joins TRBV2 and TRBJ2-6; 7 nucleotides align to TRBD2. The V segment lost 8 bases and the J segment 0 bases; nucleotides outside the gene matches: 10. The CDR3 loop spans 17 amino acids. Germline-derived CDR1 and CDR2 are SNHLY and FYNNEI. The CDR3 sequence is CASRMGGMSSGANVLTF. The CDR3 DNA sequence: TGTGCCAGCCGGATGGGGGGGATGAGCTCTGGGGCCAACGTCCTGACTTTC.

This clonotype appeared many times. The rearrangement links TRBV28 to TRBJ1-5; D may be TRBD1 (6 bases). From germline, CDR1 is MDHEN and CDR2 SYDVKM. The CDR3 length is 13 residues. V shed 7 bases and J shed 4 bases, with 11 bases lying between them. The CDR3, as DNA: TGTGCCAGCAAACCCCAGGGGAATCAGCCCCAGCATTTT. Translation: CASKPQGNQPQHF. Looking up the rest from reference TRBV28 and TRBJ1-5 gives the full variable domain: DVKVTQSSRYLVKRTGEKVFLECVQDMDHENMFWYRQDPGLGLRLIYFSYDVKMKEKGDIPEGYSVSREKKERFSLILESASTNQTSMYLCASKPQGNQPQHFGDGTRLSIL.

This clonotype was counted at least ten times. This sequence joins TRBV2 and TRBJ2-3; 8 bases line up with TRBD2. CDR1 and CDR2 from the germline V gene are SNHLY and FYNNEI. With V trimmed by 7 bases and J by 3 bases, 15 bases remained unmatched. This CDR3 region has 17 residues. DNA of the CDR3: TGTGCCAGCACCCGCCGTTCGGGAGGGCCGGGTACAGATACGCAGTATTTT. Its translation is CASTRRSGGPGTDTQYF.

Ten or more counts support this clonotype. The chain recombines TRBV12-3 or TRBV12-4 with TRBJ2-4; 8 bases agree with TRBD1. V lost 3 bases and J lost 0; bases outside the gene matches: 4. The CDR3 extends over 16 amino acids. The CDR3 loop reads CASSLGQALAKNIQYF. The DNA of the CDR3 is TGTGCCAGCAGTTTGGGACAGGCTCTAGCCAAAAACATTCAGTACTTC.

Many counts were recorded for this clonotype. As DNA, the CDR3 is TGTGCCAGCAGTTTTGTTTCTCTTGAATTGGGCGGTCTAAAGGTAAATGAGCAGTTCTTC. Its protein is CASSFVSLELGGLKVNEQFF. The chain uses TRBV6-2 or TRBV6-3 and TRBJ2-1; D is unclear. The V end was cut by 4 bases, the J end by 7 bases, with 32 bases between. This CDR3 comprises 20 residues. Germline CDR1 is MNHEY and CDR2 is SVGEGT.

The chain carries TRBV29-1 and TRBJ2-2; the D gene is possibly TRBD2 (6 bases). Deletions cut 7 bases from V and 4 bases from J, with 16 bases between. The CDR3 sequence is 14 residues long. Germline V gene lookup returns CDR1 SQVTM and CDR2 ANQGSEA. The CDR3 DNA reads as TGCAGCGCCCGTGGCGGGGCTAGCACCGGGGAGCTGTTTTTT. Its translation: CSARGGASTGELFF.

The CDR3 region is CASTPRGLQSPLHF. CDR3 DNA sequence: TGTGCCAGCACCCCGAGGGGGCTACAATCACCCCTCCACTTT. V usage is TRBV19 and J usage is TRBJ1-6, with 7 nucleotides matching TRBD1. CDR3 length: 14 residues. CDR1 LNHDA and CDR2 SQIVND come from the germline V gene (reference sequence). V shed 9 bases, J shed 10 bases, and the junction held 12 bases outside the gene matches. Based on the CDR3 plus reference TRBV19 and TRBJ1-6, the full variable domain is DGGITQSPKYLFRKEGQNVTLSCEQNLNHDAMYWYRQDPGQGLRLIYYSQIVNDFQKGDIAEGYSVSREKKESFPLTVTSAQKNPTAFYLCASTPRGLQSPLHFGNGTRLTVT.

This clonotype has ten or more counts. The CDR3: CASSESSLWARKNEKLFF. The CDR3 region has the DNA TGTGCCAGCAGTGAAAGCTCTTTATGGGCCCGGAAAAATGAAAAACTGTTTTTT. This chain connects TRBV2 to TRBJ1-4; no clear D gene. The length of the CDR3 is 18 residues. V was trimmed by 2 bases and J by 5 bases, leaving 21 bases between them. Germline CDR1 and CDR2: SNHLY and FYNNEI.

This clonotype was recorded many times. The rearrangement links TRBV15 to TRBJ2-5, with D possibly TRBD2 on 5 matching bases. The germline gives CDR1 LNHNV, CDR2 YYDKDF (reference sequence). The CDR3 covers 15 residues. V was clipped by 3 bases and J by 3 bases, with 14 bases between them. The DNA of the CDR3 is TGTGCCACCAGCAGCAGACCGCTAGCAGAAGAGACCCAGTACTTC. Translating gives CATSSRPLAEETQYF. The complete variable domain, with remaining parts taken from reference TRBV15 and TRBJ2-5, reads DAMVIQNPRYQVTQFGKPVTLSCSQTLNHNVMYWYQQKSSQAPKLLFHYYDKDFNNEADTPDNFQSRRPNTSFCFLDIRSPGLGDTAMYLCATSSRPLAEETQYFGPGTRLLVL.

The rearrangement uses TRBV7-9 and TRBJ1-3; D might be TRBD1 (6 bases). CDR1 is SEHNR, CDR2 FQNEAQ, per germline (reference sequence). Trimming removed 5 bases from V and 4 bases from J, with 12 bases in between. This CDR3 region has 14 residues. In nucleotides, the CDR3 is TGTGCCAGCAGCCCACAGGGACCGGGAAACACCATATATTTT. Protein: CASSPQGPGNTIYF.

This clonotype occurred many times. The genes are TRBV29-1 and TRBJ2-1, with D perhaps matching TRBD2 (6 bases). Per the germline V gene, CDR1 is SQVTM and CDR2 is ANQGSEA. This CDR3 contains 14 residues. Trimming took off 7 bases at V and 4 bases at J, with 17 bases between the two ends. In DNA, the CDR3 is TGCAGCGCCCATATTGTCGGGAGTTACAATGAGCAGTTCTTC. It codes for CSAHIVGSYNEQFF.